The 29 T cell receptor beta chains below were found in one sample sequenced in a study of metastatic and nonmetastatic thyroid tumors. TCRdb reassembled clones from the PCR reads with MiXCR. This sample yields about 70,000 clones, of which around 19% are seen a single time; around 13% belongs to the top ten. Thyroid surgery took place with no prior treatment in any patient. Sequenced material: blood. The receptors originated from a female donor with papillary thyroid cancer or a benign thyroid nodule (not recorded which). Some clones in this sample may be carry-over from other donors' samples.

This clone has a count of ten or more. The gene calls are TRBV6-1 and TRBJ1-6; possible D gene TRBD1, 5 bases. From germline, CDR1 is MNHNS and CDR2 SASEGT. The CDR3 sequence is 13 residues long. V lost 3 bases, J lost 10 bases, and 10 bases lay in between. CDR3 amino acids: CASSDREESPLHF. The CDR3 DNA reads TGTGCCAGCAGTGACAGGGAAGAATCACCCCTCCACTTT.

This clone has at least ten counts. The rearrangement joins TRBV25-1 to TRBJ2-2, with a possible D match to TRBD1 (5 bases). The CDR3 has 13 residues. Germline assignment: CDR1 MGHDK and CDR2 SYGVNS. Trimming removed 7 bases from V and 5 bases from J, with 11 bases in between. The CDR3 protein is CASKGVGTGELFF. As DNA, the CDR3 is TGTGCCAGCAAAGGGGTCGGAACCGGGGAGCTGTTTTTT.

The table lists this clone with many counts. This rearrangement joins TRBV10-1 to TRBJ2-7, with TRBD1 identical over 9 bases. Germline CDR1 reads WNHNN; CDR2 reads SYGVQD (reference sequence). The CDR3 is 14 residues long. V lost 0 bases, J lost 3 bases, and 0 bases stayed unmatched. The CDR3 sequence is CASSESGQGYEQYF. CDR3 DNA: TGCGCCAGCAGTGAGTCGGGACAGGGCTACGAGCAGTACTTC.

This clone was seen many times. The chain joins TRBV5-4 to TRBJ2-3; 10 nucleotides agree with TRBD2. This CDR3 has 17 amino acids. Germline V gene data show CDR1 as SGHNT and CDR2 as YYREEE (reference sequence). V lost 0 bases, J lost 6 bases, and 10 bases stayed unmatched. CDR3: CASSLGTAGGATDTQYF. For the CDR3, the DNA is TGTGCCAGCAGCTTGGGTACAGCGGGAGGGGCAACCGATACGCAGTATTTT.

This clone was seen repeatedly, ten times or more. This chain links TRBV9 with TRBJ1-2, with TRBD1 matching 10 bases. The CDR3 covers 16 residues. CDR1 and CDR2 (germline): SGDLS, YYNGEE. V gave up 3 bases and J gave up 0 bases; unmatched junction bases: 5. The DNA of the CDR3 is TGTGCCAGCAGCGCCGACAGGGGGCAAGCTAACTATGGCTACACCTTC. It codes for CASSADRGQANYGYTF.

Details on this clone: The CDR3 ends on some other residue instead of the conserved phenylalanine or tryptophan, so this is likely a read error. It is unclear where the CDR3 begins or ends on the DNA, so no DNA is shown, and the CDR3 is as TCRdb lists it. The CDR3: CAWSLPVYHEHFS. The chain uses TRBV30 and TRBJ2-1; the table names TRBD2, a call not compared with the DNA. The CDR3 sequence runs 13 residues, both termini included. Germline V gene sequence: CDR1 GTSNPN, CDR2 SVGIG (reference sequence).

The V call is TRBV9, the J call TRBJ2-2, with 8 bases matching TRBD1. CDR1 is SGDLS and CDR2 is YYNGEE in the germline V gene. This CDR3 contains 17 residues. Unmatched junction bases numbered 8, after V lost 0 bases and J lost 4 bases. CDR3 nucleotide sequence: TGTGCCAGCAGCGTAGCATGGCAGGGGGCGGTCACCGGGGAGCTGTTTTTT. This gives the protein CASSVAWQGAVTGELFF.

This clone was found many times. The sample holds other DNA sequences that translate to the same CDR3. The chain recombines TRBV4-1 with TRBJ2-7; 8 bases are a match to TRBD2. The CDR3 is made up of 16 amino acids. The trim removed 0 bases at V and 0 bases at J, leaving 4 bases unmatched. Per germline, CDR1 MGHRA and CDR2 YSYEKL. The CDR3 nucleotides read TGCGCCAGCAGCCAAGATAGCGGGGTCCCCTCCTACGAGCAGTACTTC. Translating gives CASSQDSGVPSYEQYF.

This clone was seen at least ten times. CDR3 DNA sequence: TGTGCCAGCAGCATCGGGACAGGGAGAGAAGAGCAGTACTTC. It encodes CASSIGTGREEQYF. The genes are TRBV7-2 and TRBJ2-7; TRBD1 agrees at 9 bases. Germline V lookup: CDR1 SGHTA, CDR2 FQGNSA. Trimming took 5 bases from V and 7 from J; bases not matched to a gene: 9. This CDR3 is built from 14 residues.

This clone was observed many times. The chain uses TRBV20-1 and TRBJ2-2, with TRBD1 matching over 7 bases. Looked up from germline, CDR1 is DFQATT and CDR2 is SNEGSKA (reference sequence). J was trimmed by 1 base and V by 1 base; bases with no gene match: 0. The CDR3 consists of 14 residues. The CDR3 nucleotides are TGCAGTGCTAGAGGGACAGGGAACACCGGGGAGCTGTTTTTT. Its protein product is CSARGTGNTGELFF.

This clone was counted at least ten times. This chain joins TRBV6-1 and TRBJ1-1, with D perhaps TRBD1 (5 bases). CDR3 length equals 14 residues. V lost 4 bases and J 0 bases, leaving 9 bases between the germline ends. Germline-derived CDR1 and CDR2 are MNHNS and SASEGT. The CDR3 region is CASSVHRLNTEAFF. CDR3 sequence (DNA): TGTGCCAGCAGTGTGCACAGGTTGAACACTGAAGCTTTCTTT.

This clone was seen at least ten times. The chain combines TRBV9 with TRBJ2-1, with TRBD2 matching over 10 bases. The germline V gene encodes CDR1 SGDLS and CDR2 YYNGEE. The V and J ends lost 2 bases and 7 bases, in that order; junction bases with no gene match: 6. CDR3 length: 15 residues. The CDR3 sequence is CASSVSGRSGNEQFF. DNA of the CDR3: TGTGCCAGCAGCGTTAGCGGGAGGAGTGGTAATGAGCAGTTCTTC.

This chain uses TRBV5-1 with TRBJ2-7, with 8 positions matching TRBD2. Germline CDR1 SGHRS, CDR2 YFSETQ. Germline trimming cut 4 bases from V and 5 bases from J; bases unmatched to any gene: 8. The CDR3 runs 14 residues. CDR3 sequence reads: CASSVGRGEHEQYF. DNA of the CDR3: TGCGCCAGCAGCGTGGGGCGGGGGGAGCACGAGCAGTACTTC.

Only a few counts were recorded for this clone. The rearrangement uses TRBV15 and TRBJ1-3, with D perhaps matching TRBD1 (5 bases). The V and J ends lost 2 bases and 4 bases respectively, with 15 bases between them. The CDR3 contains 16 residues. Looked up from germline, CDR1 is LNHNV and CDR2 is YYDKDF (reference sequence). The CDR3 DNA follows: TGTGCCACCAGCAGATGGGGGACCACCGGGGGAAACACCATATATTTT. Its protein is CATSRWGTTGGNTIYF.

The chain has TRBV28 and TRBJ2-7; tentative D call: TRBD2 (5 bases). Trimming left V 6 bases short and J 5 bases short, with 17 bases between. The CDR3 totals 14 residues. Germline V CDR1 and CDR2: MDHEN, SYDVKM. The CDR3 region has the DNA TGTGCCAGCAGCTCCGCTGGGAGATATGACGAGCAGTACTTC. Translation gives CASSSAGRYDEQYF.

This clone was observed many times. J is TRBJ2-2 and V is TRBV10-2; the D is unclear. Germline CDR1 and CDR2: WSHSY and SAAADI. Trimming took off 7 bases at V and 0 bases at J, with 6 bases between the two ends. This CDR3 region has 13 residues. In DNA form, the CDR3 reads TGCGCCAGCACTCATACGAACACCGGGGAGCTGTTTTTT. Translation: CASTHTNTGELFF.

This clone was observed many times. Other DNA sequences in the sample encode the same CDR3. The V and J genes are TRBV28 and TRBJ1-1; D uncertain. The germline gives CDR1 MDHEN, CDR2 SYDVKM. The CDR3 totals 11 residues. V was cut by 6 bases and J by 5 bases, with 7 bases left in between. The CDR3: CASRVETEAFF. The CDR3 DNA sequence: TGTGCCAGCAGGGTCGAGACTGAAGCTTTCTTT.

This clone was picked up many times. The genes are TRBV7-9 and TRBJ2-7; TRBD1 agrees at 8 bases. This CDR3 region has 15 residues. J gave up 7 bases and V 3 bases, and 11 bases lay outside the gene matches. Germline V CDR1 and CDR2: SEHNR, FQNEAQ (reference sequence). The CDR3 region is CASSLEQGARGEQYF. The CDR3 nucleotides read TGTGCCAGCAGCTTGGAGCAGGGGGCGCGGGGTGAGCAGTACTTC. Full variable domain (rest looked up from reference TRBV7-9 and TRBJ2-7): DTGVSQNPRHKITKRGQNVTFRCDPISEHNRLYWYRQTLGQGPEFLTYFQNEAQLEKSRLLSDRFSAERPKGSFSTLEIQRTEQGDSAMYLCASSLEQGARGEQYFGPGTRLTVT.

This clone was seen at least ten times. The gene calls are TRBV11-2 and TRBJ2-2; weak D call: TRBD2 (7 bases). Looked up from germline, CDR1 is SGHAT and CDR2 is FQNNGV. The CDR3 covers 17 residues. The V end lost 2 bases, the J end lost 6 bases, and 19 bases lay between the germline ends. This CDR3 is CASSLPYPGGRAGELFF. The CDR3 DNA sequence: TGTGCCAGCAGCTTACCATACCCGGGGGGCAGGGCCGGGGAGCTGTTTTTT.

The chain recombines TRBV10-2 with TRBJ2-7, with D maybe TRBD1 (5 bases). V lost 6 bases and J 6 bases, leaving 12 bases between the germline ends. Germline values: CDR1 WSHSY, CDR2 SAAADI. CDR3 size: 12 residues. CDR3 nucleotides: TGCGCCAGCAGAGTAGGGGCAGGCGAGCAGTACTTC. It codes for CASRVGAGEQYF.

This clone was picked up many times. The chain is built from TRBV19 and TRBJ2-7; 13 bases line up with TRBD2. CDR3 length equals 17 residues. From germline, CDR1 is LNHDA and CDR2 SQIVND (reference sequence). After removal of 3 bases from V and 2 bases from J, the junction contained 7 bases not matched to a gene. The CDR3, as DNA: TGTGCCAGTAGTATCGGGACTAGCGGGGCTTGGACCTACGAGCAGTACTTC. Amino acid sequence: CASSIGTSGAWTYEQYF.

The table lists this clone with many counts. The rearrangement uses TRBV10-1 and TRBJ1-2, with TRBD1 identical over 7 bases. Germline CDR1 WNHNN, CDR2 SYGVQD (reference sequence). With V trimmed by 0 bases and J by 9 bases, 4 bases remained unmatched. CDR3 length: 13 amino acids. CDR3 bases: TGCGCCAGCAGTGAGTCGACAGGGTGGAGCTACACCTTC. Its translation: CASSESTGWSYTF.

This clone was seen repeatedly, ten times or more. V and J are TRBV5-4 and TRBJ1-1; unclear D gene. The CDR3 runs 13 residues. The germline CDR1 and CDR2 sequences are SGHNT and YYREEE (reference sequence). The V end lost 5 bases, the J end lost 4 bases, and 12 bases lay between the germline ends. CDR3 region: CASRVQGSTEAFF. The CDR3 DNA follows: TGTGCCAGCAGGGTACAAGGGAGCACTGAAGCTTTCTTT. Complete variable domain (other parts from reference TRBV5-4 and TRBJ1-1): ETGVTQSPTHLIKTRGQQVTLRCSSQSGHNTVSWYQQALGQGPQFIFQYYREEENGRGNFPPRFSGLQFPNYSSELNVNALELDDSALYLCASRVQGSTEAFFGQGTRLTVV.

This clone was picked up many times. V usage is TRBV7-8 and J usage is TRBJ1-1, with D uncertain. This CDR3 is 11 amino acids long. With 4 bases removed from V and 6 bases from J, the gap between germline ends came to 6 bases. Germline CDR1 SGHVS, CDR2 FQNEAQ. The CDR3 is CASSSTAEAFF. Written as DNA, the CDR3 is TGTGCCAGCAGCTCTACCGCTGAAGCTTTCTTT.

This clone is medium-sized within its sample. For the CDR3, the DNA is TGTGCCGGCAGAAACTATAATTCACCCCTCCACTTT. This codes for CAGRNYNSPLHF. The chain employs TRBV30 and TRBJ1-6, with no clear D. The length of the CDR3 is 12 residues. CDR1 and CDR2 from the germline V gene are GTSNPN and SVGIG (reference sequence). Trimming removed 8 bases from V and 3 bases from J, with 8 bases in between.

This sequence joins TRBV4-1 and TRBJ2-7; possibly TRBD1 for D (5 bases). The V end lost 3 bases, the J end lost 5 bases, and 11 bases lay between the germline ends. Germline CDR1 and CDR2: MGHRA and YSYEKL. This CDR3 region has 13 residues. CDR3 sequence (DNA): TGCGCCAGCAGCCAGACAGAGTTACACGAGCAGTACTTC. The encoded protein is CASSQTELHEQYF.

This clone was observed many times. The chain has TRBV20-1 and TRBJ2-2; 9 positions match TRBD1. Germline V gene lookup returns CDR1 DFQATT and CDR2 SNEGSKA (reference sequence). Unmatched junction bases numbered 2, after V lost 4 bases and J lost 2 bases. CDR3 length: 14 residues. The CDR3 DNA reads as TGCAGTGCTAAGGGACAGGGTAACACCGGGGAGCTGTTTTTT. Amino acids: CSAKGQGNTGELFF.

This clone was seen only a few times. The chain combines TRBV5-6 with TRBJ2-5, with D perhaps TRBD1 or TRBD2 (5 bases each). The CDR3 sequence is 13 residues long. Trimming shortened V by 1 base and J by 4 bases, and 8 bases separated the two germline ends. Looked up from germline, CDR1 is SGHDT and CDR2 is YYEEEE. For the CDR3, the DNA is TGTGCCAGCAGCTTGTCAGGGAGAGAGACCCAGTACTTC. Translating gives CASSLSGRETQYF.

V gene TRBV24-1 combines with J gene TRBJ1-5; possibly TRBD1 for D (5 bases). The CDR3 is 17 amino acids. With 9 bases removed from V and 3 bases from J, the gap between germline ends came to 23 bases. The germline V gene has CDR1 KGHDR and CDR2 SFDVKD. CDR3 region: CATHPDAGAASNQPQHF. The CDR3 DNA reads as TGTGCCACCCACCCCGACGCTGGGGCAGCGTCCAATCAGCCCCAGCATTTT.